These 11 T cell receptor beta chains originate from one sample sequenced in a study of blood T cell repertoires in COVID-19. The assay was immunoSEQ multiplex PCR, and TCRdb's table has in-frame clones only and misses some. Seen here are 120,000 or so clones, around 83% observed once, and the top ten hold about 16%. Material for sequencing was peripheral blood. Every receptor here comes from a woman between 45 and 60 years old with acute or convalescent COVID-19.

The chain joins TRBV11-2 to TRBJ2-7; tentatively, D is TRBD1 (6 bases). The germline CDR1 and CDR2 sequences are SGHAT and FQNNGV. The CDR3 consists of 15 residues. V was shortened by 0 bases and J by 3 bases, with 12 bases between the two germline ends. This CDR3 reads CASSLERGSGYEQYF. The DNA of the CDR3 is TGTGCCAGCAGCTTAGAGAGGGGGTCGGGCTACGAGCAGTACTTC.

In this sample, this clone turned up a few times. The chain has TRBV30 and TRBJ1-5; D uncertain. Between the trimmed V and J ends, which lost 1 base and 1 base, there was a span of 8 bases. This CDR3 comprises 14 residues. CDR1 is GTSNPN and CDR2 is SVGIG in the germline V gene (reference sequence). The DNA of the CDR3 is TGTGCCTGGAGTGGGGCTGCCAGCAATCAGCCCCAGCATTTT. It yields the protein CAWSGAASNQPQHF.

This clone was seen a handful of times. V and J are TRBV6-4 and TRBJ2-2, with TRBD1 matching 7 bases. V lost 4 bases to trimming and J lost 3 bases; unmatched junction nucleotides: 5. Looked up from germline, CDR1 is MRHNA and CDR2 is SNTAGT. The CDR3 length is 15 residues. The chain's CDR3 is CASSVSGTDTGELFF. As DNA, the CDR3 is TGTGCCAGCAGTGTCTCCGGGACAGACACCGGGGAGCTGTTTTTT.

CDR3 bases: TGCGCCAGCAGCTTGGAGGAGGGGTTGAATGAGCAGTTCTTC. Its translation is CASSLEEGLNEQFF. The chain employs TRBV5-1 and TRBJ2-1; D possibly corresponds to TRBD2 (6 bases). This CDR3 spans 14 amino acids. With 0 bases removed from V and 7 bases from J, the gap between germline ends came to 11 bases. CDR1 and CDR2 (germline): SGHRS, YFSETQ.

This clone has more than one count but fewer than ten. The chain carries TRBV5-1 and TRBJ2-3, with D possibly being TRBD2 (6 bases). Trimming pared 4 bases from V and 0 bases from J, leaving 12 bases between. Germline CDR1 is SGHRS and CDR2 is YFSETQ. This CDR3 comprises 15 residues. The CDR3 DNA reads TGCGCCAGCAGCGGCGGGACCACTAGCACAGATACGCAGTATTTT. Its translation is CASSGGTTSTDTQYF.

Concerning this clone itself: This sample also contains other DNA sequences that code for the same CDR3. The J gene is TRBJ1-2, the V gene TRBV30; tentatively, D is TRBD1 (6 bases). The V gene lost 0 bases and the J gene lost 8 bases, with 10 bases spanning the gap. This CDR3 is built from 12 residues. Germline CDR1 and CDR2: GTSNPN and SVGIG (reference sequence). DNA for the CDR3: TGTGCCTGGAGTGTACAGGGTTTGGGCTACACCTTC. Amino acids: CAWSVQGLGYTF.

There are a few counts of this clone. The chain recombines TRBV5-1 with TRBJ2-3; TRBD1 aligns across 8 bases. With 4 bases clipped from V and 2 bases from J, the junction kept 9 bases outside the gene matches. The CDR3 length is 16 residues. The germline CDR1 and CDR2 sequences are SGHRS and YFSETQ. The CDR3 DNA reads TGCGCCAGCAGCGTGCCGACAGGGGACCTCACAGATACGCAGTATTTT. Translating it yields CASSVPTGDLTDTQYF.

A few counts support this clone. The chain links TRBV5-8 to TRBJ1-1; D possibly corresponds to TRBD1 (5 bases). V lost 0 bases, J lost 4 bases, and 10 bases lay in between. Germline-derived CDR1 and CDR2 are SGHTS and YDEGEE. The CDR3 is 14 residues long. CDR3 residues: CASSLGAGFTEAFF. The CDR3 DNA reads TGTGCCAGCAGCTTGGGTGCAGGGTTCACTGAAGCTTTCTTT.

The rearrangement uses TRBV28 and TRBJ1-4, with 11 positions matching TRBD1. The CDR3 is 16 amino acids. Germline V gives CDR1 MDHEN, CDR2 SYDVKM. Trimming cost V 5 bases and J 2 bases; bases outside gene matches: 4. The CDR3 DNA is TGTGCCAGCAGTGGCCGGACAGGGGGCACTAATGAAAAACTGTTTTTT. This translates into CASSGRTGGTNEKLFF.

V usage is TRBV7-8 and J usage is TRBJ2-7, with D possibly TRBD2 on 7 matching bases. The CDR3 loop spans 17 amino acids. The V end lost 5 bases, the J end lost 0 bases, and 20 bases lay between the germline ends. Germline V CDR1 and CDR2: SGHVS, FQNEAQ. CDR3 amino acids: CASSPYPGGGLSYEQYF. The CDR3 DNA follows: TGTGCCAGCAGCCCTTATCCGGGCGGGGGCCTCTCCTACGAGCAGTACTTC.

The chain has TRBV5-1 and TRBJ2-7, with D perhaps TRBD1 (6 bases). Per germline, CDR1 SGHRS and CDR2 YFSETQ. The CDR3 is 14 amino acids. V lost 0 bases and J lost 5, with 12 bases in between. The DNA of the CDR3 is TGCGCCAGCAGCTTGGTAGGGGGAACGCACGAGCAGTACTTC. It yields the protein CASSLVGGTHEQYF.